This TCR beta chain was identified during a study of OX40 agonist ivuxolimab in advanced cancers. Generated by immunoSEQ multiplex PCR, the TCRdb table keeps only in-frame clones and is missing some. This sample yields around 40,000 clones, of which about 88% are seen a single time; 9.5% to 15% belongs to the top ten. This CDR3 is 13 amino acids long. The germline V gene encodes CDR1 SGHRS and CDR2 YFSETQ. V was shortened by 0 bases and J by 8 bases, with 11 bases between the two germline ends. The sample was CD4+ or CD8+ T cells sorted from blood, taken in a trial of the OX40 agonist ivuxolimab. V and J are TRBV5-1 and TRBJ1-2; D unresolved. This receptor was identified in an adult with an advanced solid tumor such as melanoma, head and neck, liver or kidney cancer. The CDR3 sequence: CASSLAPQRGYTF. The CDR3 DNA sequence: TGCGCCAGCAGCTTGGCCCCCCAACGGGGCTACACCTTC.